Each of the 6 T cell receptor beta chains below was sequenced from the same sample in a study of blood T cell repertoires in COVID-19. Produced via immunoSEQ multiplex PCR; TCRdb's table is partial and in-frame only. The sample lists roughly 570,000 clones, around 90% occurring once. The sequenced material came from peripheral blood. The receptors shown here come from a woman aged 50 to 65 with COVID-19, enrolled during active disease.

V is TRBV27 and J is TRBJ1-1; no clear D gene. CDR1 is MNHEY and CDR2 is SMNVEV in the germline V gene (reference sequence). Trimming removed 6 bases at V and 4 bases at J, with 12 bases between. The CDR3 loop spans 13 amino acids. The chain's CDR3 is CASRPGGGTEAFF. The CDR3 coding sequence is TGTGCCAGCAGACCGGGCGGAGGCACTGAAGCTTTCTTT.

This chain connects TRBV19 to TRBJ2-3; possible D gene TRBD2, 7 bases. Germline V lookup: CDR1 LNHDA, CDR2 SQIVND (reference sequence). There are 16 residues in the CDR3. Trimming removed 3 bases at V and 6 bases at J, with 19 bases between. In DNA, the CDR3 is TGTGCCAGTAGTATGAGAGAACGGGGGGCGGGGGATACGCAGTATTTT. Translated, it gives CASSMRERGAGDTQYF.

Written as DNA, the CDR3 is TGTGCCAGCAGTTACTCGACAGGACAGGCTAATGAAAAACTGTTTTTT. Its protein is CASSYSTGQANEKLFF. The chain employs TRBV6-5 and TRBJ1-4; TRBD1 matches 7 bases. CDR1 is MNHEY and CDR2 is SVGAGI in the germline V gene. There are 16 residues in the CDR3. V lost 0 bases, J lost 3 bases, and 4 bases stayed unmatched.

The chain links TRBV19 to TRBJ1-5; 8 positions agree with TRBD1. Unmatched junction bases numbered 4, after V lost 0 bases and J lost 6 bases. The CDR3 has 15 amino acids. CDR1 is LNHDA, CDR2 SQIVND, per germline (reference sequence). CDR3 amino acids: CASSIDRGQGQPQHF. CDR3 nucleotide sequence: TGTGCCAGTAGTATAGACAGGGGGCAAGGTCAGCCCCAGCATTTT.

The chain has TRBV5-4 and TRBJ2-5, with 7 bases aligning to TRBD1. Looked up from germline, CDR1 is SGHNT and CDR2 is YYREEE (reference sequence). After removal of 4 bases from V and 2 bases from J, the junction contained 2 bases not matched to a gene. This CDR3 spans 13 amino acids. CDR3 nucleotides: TGTGCCAGCAGCACGGGACAGCAAGAGACCCAGTACTTC. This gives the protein CASSTGQQETQYF.

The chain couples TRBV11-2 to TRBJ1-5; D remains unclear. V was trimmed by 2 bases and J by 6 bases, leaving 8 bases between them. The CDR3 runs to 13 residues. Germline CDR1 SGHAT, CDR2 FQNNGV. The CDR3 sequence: CASSLSSGQPQHF. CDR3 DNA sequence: TGTGCCAGCAGCTTAAGTTCGGGTCAGCCCCAGCATTTT.